This is a list of T cell receptor beta chains from one sample in a study of PD-1 blockade in classical Hodgkin lymphoma. Clones were sequenced by immunoSEQ multiplex PCR, and TCRdb holds only the in-frame ones, with some missing. The sample consists of about 19,000 clones, roughly three quarters of them appearing once. The sequencing here drew on peripheral blood mononuclear cells (PBMCs), taken before the second cycle of nivolumab. These TCRs come from a human donor with classical Hodgkin lymphoma. CDR3s include the opening cysteine and the closing phenylalanine or tryptophan. The order of the fields is J gene, D gene, V gene, clone size, CDR3 DNA, CDR3 protein. D genes are given only for firm matches. Expanded clones are given a class, and other clones once, few, many or no size at all.

j_gene: TRBJ1-1; d_gene: -; v_gene: TRBV13; abundance: -; CDR3nt: TGTGCCAGCAGGCTAGACAGAGGAACTGAAGCTTTCTTT; CDR3aa: CASRLDRGTEAFF
j_gene: TRBJ1-5; d_gene: TRBD1; v_gene: TRBV6-5; abundance: once; CDR3nt: TGTGCCAGCAGTACACAGGGGGGGATCAATCAGCCCCAGCATTTT; CDR3aa: CASSTQGGINQPQHF
j_gene: TRBJ2-7; d_gene: TRBD1; v_gene: TRBV11-2; abundance: -; CDR3nt: TGTGCCAGCAGCCCGTCCGGGACAGGGTTCAACGAGCAGTACTTC; CDR3aa: CASSPSGTGFNEQYF
j_gene: TRBJ2-5; d_gene: -; v_gene: TRBV18; abundance: -; CDR3nt: TGTGCCAGCTCACTCAACTGGGGGGAAGAGACCCAGTACTTC; CDR3aa: CASSLNWGEETQYF
j_gene: TRBJ1-6; d_gene: -; v_gene: TRBV11-3; abundance: -; CDR3nt: TGTGCCAGCAGCTTAGACCAGAATTCACCCCTCCACTTT; CDR3aa: CASSLDQNSPLHF
j_gene: TRBJ2-7; d_gene: -; v_gene: TRBV11-2; abundance: -; CDR3nt: TGTGCCAGCAGCTTAGCGGTCCTTACACCCTACGAGCAGTACTTC; CDR3aa: CASSLAVLTPYEQYF
j_gene: TRBJ1-3; d_gene: -; v_gene: TRBV7-2; abundance: -; CDR3nt: TGTGCCAGCAGCTTATCACCACGGGGAAACACCATATATTTT; CDR3aa: CASSLSPRGNTIYF
j_gene: TRBJ1-5; d_gene: -; v_gene: TRBV6-5; abundance: -; CDR3nt: TGTGCCAGCAGTTACCAACAGGGAAATCAGCCCCAGCATTTT; CDR3aa: CASSYQQGNQPQHF
j_gene: TRBJ2-1; d_gene: TRBD2; v_gene: TRBV10-1; abundance: few; CDR3nt: TGCGCCAGCAGTGAGTTGGTAGCGGGACGCTACAATGAGCAGTTCTTC; CDR3aa: CASSELVAGRYNEQFF
j_gene: TRBJ1-5; d_gene: -; v_gene: TRBV2; abundance: -; CDR3nt: TGTGCCAGCAGTGAGGAGGCAGGGGGCAATCAGCCCCAGCATTTT; CDR3aa: CASSEEAGGNQPQHF
j_gene: TRBJ2-3; d_gene: -; v_gene: TRBV9; abundance: -; CDR3nt: TGTGCCAGCAGCGTAACGTCAGAACTTAGCACAGATACGCAGTATTTT; CDR3aa: CASSVTSELSTDTQYF
j_gene: TRBJ1-3; d_gene: -; v_gene: TRBV5-6; abundance: once; CDR3nt: TGTGCCAGCAGCTTGTTGTACCCGAAAGCTGGAAACACCATATATTTT; CDR3aa: CASSLLYPKAGNTIYF
j_gene: TRBJ2-1; d_gene: -; v_gene: TRBV29-1; abundance: -; CDR3nt: TGCAGCACAATTGTTGGCGGGATCGGTCCAGGGTCCTACAATGAGCAGTTCTTC; CDR3aa: CSTIVGGIGPGSYNEQFF
j_gene: TRBJ1-5; d_gene: -; v_gene: TRBV30; abundance: -; CDR3nt: TGTGCCTGGAGCGACGGGGGAAGGGGAGATCAGCCCCAGCATTTT; CDR3aa: CAWSDGGRGDQPQHF
j_gene: TRBJ2-7; d_gene: -; v_gene: TRBV6-8; abundance: -; CDR3nt: TGTGCCAGCGACGGCTACGAGCAGTACTTC; CDR3aa: CASDGYEQYF
j_gene: TRBJ1-1; d_gene: -; v_gene: TRBV7-9; abundance: -; CDR3nt: TGTGCCAGCAGCCCCCAGTCAGGGGCGAACACTGAAGCTTTCTTT; CDR3aa: CASSPQSGANTEAFF
j_gene: TRBJ1-3; d_gene: -; v_gene: TRBV9; abundance: medium-sized; CDR3nt: TGTGCCAGCAGCGTAGCAGAGGGGCTTGGAAACACCATATATTTT; CDR3aa: CASSVAEGLGNTIYF
j_gene: TRBJ1-1; d_gene: TRBD1; v_gene: TRBV4-3; abundance: -; CDR3nt: TGCGCCAGCAGCCAAGATGCGACAGGGCGAGGGAACACTGAAGCTTTCTTT; CDR3aa: CASSQDATGRGNTEAFF
j_gene: TRBJ2-1; d_gene: TRBD2; v_gene: TRBV9; abundance: -; CDR3nt: TGTGCCAGCAGCGTAGAACCCTCTCCTAGCGGGTCATACAATGAGCAGTTCTTC; CDR3aa: CASSVEPSPSGSYNEQFF
j_gene: TRBJ2-5; d_gene: -; v_gene: TRBV11-3; abundance: -; CDR3nt: TGTGCCAGCACCTATCTGGCACAAGAGACCCAGTACTTC; CDR3aa: CASTYLAQETQYF
j_gene: TRBJ1-1; d_gene: -; v_gene: TRBV2; abundance: -; CDR3nt: TGTGCCAGCAGTGAACTCGGTTACACTGAAGCTTTCTTT; CDR3aa: CASSELGYTEAFF
j_gene: TRBJ1-3; d_gene: -; v_gene: TRBV7-6; abundance: once; CDR3nt: TGTGCCAGCAGCTTAGGAACCTCAACAGGCGGCACCATATATTTT; CDR3aa: CASSLGTSTGGTIYF
j_gene: TRBJ2-7; d_gene: -; v_gene: TRBV7-9; abundance: -; CDR3nt: TGTGCCAGCAGCCCTCCGGCGGGCGAGCAGTACTTC; CDR3aa: CASSPPAGEQYF
j_gene: TRBJ2-3; d_gene: -; v_gene: TRBV18; abundance: -; CDR3nt: TGTGCCAGCTCACCTACCTTCGGAACAGATACGCAGTATTTT; CDR3aa: CASSPTFGTDTQYF
j_gene: TRBJ2-7; d_gene: TRBD1; v_gene: TRBV6-6; abundance: -; CDR3nt: TGTGCCAGCAGCTGGGGACAGGCCCCCTCCTACGAGCAGTACTTC; CDR3aa: CASSWGQAPSYEQYF
j_gene: TRBJ1-4; d_gene: TRBD1; v_gene: TRBV5-1; abundance: -; CDR3nt: TGCGCCAGCAGTGGGGACAGCCTAAATGAAAAACTGTTTTTT; CDR3aa: CASSGDSLNEKLFF
j_gene: TRBJ2-7; d_gene: -; v_gene: TRBV6-5; abundance: -; CDR3nt: TGTGCCAGCAGTTACTCAGGGGGGTGGGGCGAGCAGTACTTC; CDR3aa: CASSYSGGWGEQYF
j_gene: TRBJ2-4; d_gene: -; v_gene: TRBV6-4; abundance: -; CDR3nt: TGTGCCAGCAGTACTAACGGGGGCGCTGAAACCAAAAACATTCAGTACTTC; CDR3aa: CASSTNGGAETKNIQYF
j_gene: TRBJ1-4; d_gene: -; v_gene: TRBV29-1; abundance: -; CDR3nt: TGCAGCGTTAATTGGGGCCTTCCCCCTAATGAAAAACTGTTTTTT; CDR3aa: CSVNWGLPPNEKLFF
j_gene: TRBJ2-7; d_gene: -; v_gene: TRBV15; abundance: -; CDR3nt: TGTGCCACCAGCTCCCAAGGGCCCGGATTCAGCTCCTACGAGCAGTACTTC; CDR3aa: CATSSQGPGFSSYEQYF
j_gene: TRBJ1-2; d_gene: -; v_gene: TRBV6-5; abundance: few; CDR3nt: TGTGCCAGCAGTCCCGGACGAGGCTATGGCTACACCTTC; CDR3aa: CASSPGRGYGYTF
j_gene: TRBJ2-5; d_gene: TRBD1; v_gene: TRBV28; abundance: -; CDR3nt: TGTGCCAGCAGTTCCCCGGGACAGGGAGAAGTTGAGACCCAGTACTTC; CDR3aa: CASSSPGQGEVETQYF
j_gene: TRBJ1-3; d_gene: TRBD1; v_gene: TRBV10-3; abundance: -; CDR3nt: TGTGCCATCAGTGACTCAGGGGGCTCTGGAAACACCATATATTTT; CDR3aa: CAISDSGGSGNTIYF
j_gene: TRBJ1-2; d_gene: -; v_gene: TRBV28; abundance: -; CDR3nt: TGTGCCAGCAGCGGGTATGGCTACACCTTC; CDR3aa: CASSGYGYTF
j_gene: TRBJ2-5; d_gene: -; v_gene: TRBV7-7; abundance: -; CDR3nt: TGTGCCAGCAGCTTGTCAGGACAAGAGACCCAGTACTTC; CDR3aa: CASSLSGQETQYF
j_gene: TRBJ2-3; d_gene: TRBD2; v_gene: TRBV18; abundance: -; CDR3nt: TGTGCCAGCTCTTCAGCGGGGCCTAGCACAGATACGCAGTATTTT; CDR3aa: CASSSAGPSTDTQYF